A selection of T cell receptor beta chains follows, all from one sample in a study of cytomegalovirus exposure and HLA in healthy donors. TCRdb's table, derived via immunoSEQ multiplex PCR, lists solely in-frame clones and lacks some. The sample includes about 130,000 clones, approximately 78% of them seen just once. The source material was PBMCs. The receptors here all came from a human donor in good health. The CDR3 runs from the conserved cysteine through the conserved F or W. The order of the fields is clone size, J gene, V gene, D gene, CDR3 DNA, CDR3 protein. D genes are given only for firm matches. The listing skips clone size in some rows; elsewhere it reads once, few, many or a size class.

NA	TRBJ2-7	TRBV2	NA	TGTGCCAGCAGTGTAGGGACACTCTCCTACGAGCAGTACTTC	CASSVGTLSYEQYF
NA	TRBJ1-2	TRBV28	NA	TGTGCCGCAGCGGGAAATAACTATGGCTACACCTTC	CAAAGNNYGYTF
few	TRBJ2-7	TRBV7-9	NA	TGTGCCAGCAGACAACAGGACTACGAGCAGTACTTC	CASRQQDYEQYF
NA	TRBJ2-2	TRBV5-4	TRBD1	TGTGCCAGCAGCTCCGGGACAGGGGGCTGGACCGGGGAGCTGTTTTTT	CASSSGTGGWTGELFF
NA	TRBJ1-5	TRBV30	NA	TGTGCCTGGAGTTCCACAGCTAATCAGCCCCAGCATTTT	CAWSSTANQPQHF
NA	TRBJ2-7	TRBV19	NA	TGTGCCAGTAGTATAACGGCCGGGTCCTACGAGCAGTACTTC	CASSITAGSYEQYF
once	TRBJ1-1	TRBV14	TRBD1	TGTGCCAGCAGCGTTAACAGGGGGTACACTGAAGCTTTCTTT	CASSVNRGYTEAFF
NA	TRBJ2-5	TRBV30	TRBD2	TGTGCCTGGAGTGTCTTAGCGGGGGAGACCCAGTACTTC	CAWSVLAGETQYF
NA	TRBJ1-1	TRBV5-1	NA	TGCGCCAGCAGCGAAGCTCCAGGGACTGAAGCTTTCTTT	CASSEAPGTEAFF
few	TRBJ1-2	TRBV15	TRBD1	TGTGCCACCAGCATCGGGACAGGGGAAAGCTACACCTTC	CATSIGTGESYTF
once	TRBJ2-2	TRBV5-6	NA	TGTGCCAGCAGCACTGCAGGGGTCACCGGGGAGCTGTTTTTT	CASSTAGVTGELFF
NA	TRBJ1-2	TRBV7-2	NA	TGTGCCAGCACCCCCTCCGGGGGGAGCTATGGCTACACCTTC	CASTPSGGSYGYTF
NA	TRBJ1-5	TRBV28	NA	TGTGCCAGCAAGGGCCAAGGGGTCGGGAATCAGCCCCAGCATTTT	CASKGQGVGNQPQHF
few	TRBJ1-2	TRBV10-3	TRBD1	TGTGCCATCAGTGAGTCTGGGACAGGGATGTATGGCTACACCTTC	CAISESGTGMYGYTF
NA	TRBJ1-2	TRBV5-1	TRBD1	TGCGCCAGCAGCCCAGAGACAGGGTTTTTCCACACCTTC	CASSPETGFFHTF
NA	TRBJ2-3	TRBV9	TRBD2	TGTGCCAGCAGCGCCCAGACTAGCGGGAGGTACACGCAGTATTTT	CASSAQTSGRYTQYF
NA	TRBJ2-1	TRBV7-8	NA	TGTGCCAGCAGCCCACAGGGATGGCTGGGCAATGAGCAGTTCTTC	CASSPQGWLGNEQFF
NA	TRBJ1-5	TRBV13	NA	TGTGCCAGCAGCTTAGGCCTAATGGGGGGGCGTGGTAATCAGCCCCAGCATTTT	CASSLGLMGGRGNQPQHF
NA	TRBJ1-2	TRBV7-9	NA	TGTTCCAGCAGCTTAAGTCTGGGTGGACAGAACTATGGCTACACCTTC	CSSSLSLGGQNYGYTF
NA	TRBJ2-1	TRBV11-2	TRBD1	TGTGCCAGCAGCTACGGACAGGGGGCTTACTGGAATGAGCAGTTCTTC	CASSYGQGAYWNEQFF
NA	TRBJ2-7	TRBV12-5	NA	TGTGCTAGTGGTTTGGCAACCGACAGTTACGAGCAGTACTTC	CASGLATDSYEQYF
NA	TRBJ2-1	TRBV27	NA	TGTGCCAGCAGTTTATCTCCCTCGGGTGGGGAGCAGTTCTTC	CASSLSPSGGEQFF
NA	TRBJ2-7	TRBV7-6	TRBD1	TGTGCCAGCAGCTTAGGTCGAACAGGGGGCTCCTACGAGCAGTACTTC	CASSLGRTGGSYEQYF
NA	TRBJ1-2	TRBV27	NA	TGTGCCAGCAGTTTATACGGTGGCAGGGCTAACTATGGCTACACCTTC	CASSLYGGRANYGYTF
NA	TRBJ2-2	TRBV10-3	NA	TGTGCCATCAGTGAACGGGGTTATACCGGGGAGCTGTTTTTT	CAISERGYTGELFF
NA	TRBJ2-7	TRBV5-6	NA	TGTGCCAGCAGCTTGGACAGGTACGAGCAGTACTTC	CASSLDRYEQYF
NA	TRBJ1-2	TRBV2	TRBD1	TGTGCCAGCAGCGTCGGACAGGGTGGAGTAGGCTACACCTTC	CASSVGQGGVGYTF
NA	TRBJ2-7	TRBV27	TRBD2	TGTGCCAGCAGCCCGGGACTAACATTCTACGAGCAGTACTTC	CASSPGLTFYEQYF
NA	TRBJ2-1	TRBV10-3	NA	TGTGCCATCAGTGAGTTCCAGGCCCTCCCTTACAATGAGCAGTTCTTC	CAISEFQALPYNEQFF
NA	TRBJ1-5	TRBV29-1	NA	TGCAGCGTTGAAGAACGGCACAGCCTTAGCAATCAGCCCCAGCATTTT	CSVEERHSLSNQPQHF
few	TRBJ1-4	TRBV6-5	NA	TGTGCCAGCAGTTACAGCAGGGGTACTGAAAAACTGTTTTTT	CASSYSRGTEKLFF
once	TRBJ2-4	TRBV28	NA	TGTGCCAGCAGAGAAGGGGAAAAAGAAAACATTCAGTACTTC	CASREGEKENIQYF
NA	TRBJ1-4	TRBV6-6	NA	TGTGCCAGCAGTCTACACGGGACACAAGAAAAACTGTTTTTT	CASSLHGTQEKLFF
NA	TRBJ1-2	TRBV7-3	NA	TGTGCCAGCAGCCCGACCGGGACAAAATATGGCTACACCTTC	CASSPTGTKYGYTF
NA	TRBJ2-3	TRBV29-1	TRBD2	TGCAGCGTCCCGACTAGCGGGAGCTGGGCAGATACGCAGTATTTT	CSVPTSGSWADTQYF
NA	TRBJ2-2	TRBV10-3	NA	TGTGCCATACGGGGTGAAAACACCGGGGAGCTGTTTTTT	CAIRGENTGELFF
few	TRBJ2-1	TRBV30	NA	TGTGCCTGGGGACGGGGGAATGAGCAGTTCTTC	CAWGRGNEQFF
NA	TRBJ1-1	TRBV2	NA	TGTGCCAGCAGCCCAAGGGCGGGGAGGAACACTGAAGCTTTCTTT	CASSPRAGRNTEAFF